Listed here is a single TCR beta chain. The source of the sample is a study of blood T cell repertoires in COVID-19. On the study more broadly: Samples of COVID-19 (acute and convalescent) were obtained from the United States, Italy and Spain. The cDNA or gDNA used as material had been derived from T cells, B-cell-depleted T cells, or PBMCs.

Under the authors' procedure: Amplification of reference gene primers was used by the study to estimate nucleated cell counts. Assay used: immunoSEQ multiplex PCR; TCRdb lists only in-frame clones, some missing. V and J calls and clone size come straight from that table; D and trimming were deduced from the DNA. The data hold some 120,000 clones, with approximately 90% observed a single time. This CDR3 comprises 11 residues. Deletions cut 6 bases from V and 14 bases from J, with 13 bases between. CDR1 is LNHDA and CDR2 is SQIVND in the germline V gene (reference sequence). Sequencing was done on a sample of peripheral blood. The gene calls are TRBV19 and TRBJ1-4, with a possible D match to TRBD1 (6 bases). This receptor was taken from a human donor with acute or convalescent COVID-19. The donor label of this sample is uncertain. CDR3 loop: CASRVRDILFF. For the CDR3, the DNA is TGTGCCAGTAGAGTCCGGGACATTCTGTTTTTT. The full variable domain, completed using reference TRBV19 and TRBJ1-4, is DGGITQSPKYLFRKEGQNVTLSCEQNLNHDAMYWYRQDPGQGLRLIYYSQIVNDFQKGDIAEGYSVSREKKESFPLTVTSAQKNPTAFYLCASRVRDILFFGSGTQLSVL.